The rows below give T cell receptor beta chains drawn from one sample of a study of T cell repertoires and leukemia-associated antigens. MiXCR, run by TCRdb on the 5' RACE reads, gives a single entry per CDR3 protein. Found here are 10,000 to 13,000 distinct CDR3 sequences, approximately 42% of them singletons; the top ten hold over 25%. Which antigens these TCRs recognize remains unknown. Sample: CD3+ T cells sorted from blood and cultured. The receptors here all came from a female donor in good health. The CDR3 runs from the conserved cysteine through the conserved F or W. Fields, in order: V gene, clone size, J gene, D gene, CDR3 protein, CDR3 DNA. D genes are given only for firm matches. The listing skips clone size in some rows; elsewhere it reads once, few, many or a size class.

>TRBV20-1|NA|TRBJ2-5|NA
CSAWTPQETQYF
TGCAGTGCTTGGACACCCCAAGAGACCCAGTACTTC
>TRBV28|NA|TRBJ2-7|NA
CASRRSRARNEQYF
TGTGCCAGCAGGAGATCCAGGGCAAGGAACGAGCAGTACTTC
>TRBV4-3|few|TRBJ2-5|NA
CASSQDRGVQETQYF
TGCGCCAGCAGCCAAGACCGGGGAGTCCAAGAGACCCAGTACTTC
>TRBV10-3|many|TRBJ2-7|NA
CAVAGQASYEQYF
TGTGCCGTTGCGGGACAAGCCTCCTACGAGCAGTACTTC
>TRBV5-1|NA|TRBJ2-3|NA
CASSLGGDTDTQYF
TGCGCCAGCAGCCTCGGGGGAGACACAGATACGCAGTATTTT
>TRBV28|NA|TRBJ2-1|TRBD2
CASSKGLLAGAEHNEQFF
TGTGCCAGCAGCAAAGGGTTACTAGCGGGAGCTGAGCACAATGAGCAGTTCTTC
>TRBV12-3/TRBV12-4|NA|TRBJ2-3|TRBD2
CASSPRTSGRAAGDTQYF
TGTGCCAGCAGTCCTCGGACTAGCGGGAGGGCCGCGGGGGATACGCAGTATTTT
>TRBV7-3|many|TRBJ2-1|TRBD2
CASSPTAGTYNEQFF
TGTGCCAGCAGCCCCACAGCGGGGACCTACAATGAGCAGTTCTTC
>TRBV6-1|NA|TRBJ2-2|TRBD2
CASSGLAHAGELFF
TGTGCCAGCAGTGGACTAGCGCACGCCGGGGAGCTGTTTTTT
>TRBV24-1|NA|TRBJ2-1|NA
CVTGALRDSRNEQFF
TGCGTCACCGGTGCCCTCCGGGACTCCCGCAATGAGCAGTTCTTC